These T cell receptor beta chains were read from a single sample in a study of T cell responses to AZD1222 COVID-19 vaccine. Here immunoSEQ multiplex PCR was the method, and the copy in TCRdb shows in-frame clones only, minus some. The table lists around 85,000 clones, roughly 85% of them singletons. Source: peripheral blood, taken on day 0 of AZD1222 vaccination. All receptors derive from an adult in good health. The CDR3 runs from the conserved cysteine through the conserved F or W. The order of the fields is J gene, V gene, clone size, D gene, CDR3 length, CDR3 protein, CDR3 DNA. D genes are given only for firm matches. Expanded clones get a size class; other rows say once, few or many, or leave the size out.

>TRBJ1-1|TRBV10-1|.|TRBD1|14
CASSGGTENTEAFF
TGCGCCAGCAGTGGGGGGACAGAGAACACTGAAGCTTTCTTT
>TRBJ2-5|TRBV18|.|TRBD1|15
CASSPPGQGAETQYF
TGTGCCAGCTCACCACCGGGACAGGGGGCCGAGACCCAGTACTTC
>TRBJ2-1|TRBV18|.|.|12
CASSQRGDEQFF
TGTGCCAGCTCACAGAGGGGGGATGAGCAGTTCTTC
>TRBJ2-4|TRBV13|.|.|13
CASSDSPKNIQYF
TGTGCCAGCAGCGACAGTCCCAAAAACATTCAGTACTTC
>TRBJ2-5|TRBV7-2|once|.|12
CASSRDSGTQYF
TGTGCCAGCAGCCGGGACTCTGGGACCCAGTACTTC
>TRBJ1-2|TRBV2|.|.|13
CASGAGEDYGYTF
TGTGCCAGCGGGGCAGGGGAAGACTATGGCTACACCTTC
>TRBJ2-6|TRBV3-1/TRBV3-2|.|.|17
CASSHLLGAGGANVLTF
TGTGCCAGCAGCCACCTACTGGGGGCGGGCGGGGCCAACGTCCTGACTTTC
>TRBJ1-4|TRBV12-3/TRBV12-4|.|.|13
CASRYGTNEKLFF
TGTGCCAGCCGTTACGGAACTAATGAAAAACTGTTTTTT
>TRBJ1-5|TRBV12-3/TRBV12-4|.|.|13
CATNSGFNQPQHF
TGTGCCACAAATTCAGGGTTCAATCAGCCCCAGCATTTT
>TRBJ1-3|TRBV6-1|.|.|16
CASSEARRGTGNTIYF
TGTGCCAGCAGTGAAGCGCGCCGGGGGACTGGAAACACCATATATTTT
>TRBJ2-3|TRBV18|.|.|15
CASSLTSQGTDTQYF
TGTGCCAGCTCCTTGACCTCTCAGGGCACAGATACGCAGTATTTT
>TRBJ1-2|TRBV24-1|.|TRBD1|14
CATSDGGQESSSYF
TGTGCCACCAGTGATGGCGGACAGGAATCCAGCTCTTACTTC
>TRBJ1-1|TRBV19|.|.|13
CASSTSLNTEAFF
TGTGCCAGTAGTACTTCATTGAACACTGAAGCTTTCTTT
>TRBJ2-1|TRBV15|once|TRBD2|16
CATSARVRERNNEQFF
TGTGCCACCAGCGCCCGGGTGCGGGAGCGAAACAATGAGCAGTTCTTC
>TRBJ2-4|TRBV24-1|.|TRBD2|11
CATESGGTQYF
TGTGCCACCGAGTCGGGAGGGACACAGTACTTC
>TRBJ1-6|TRBV3-1/TRBV3-2|.|.|15
CASSQVAGDNSPLHF
TGTGCCAGCAGCCAAGTAGCTGGGGACAATTCACCCCTCCACTTT
>TRBJ2-7|TRBV19|.|TRBD2|18
CASRTNSGTSGGPYEQYF
TGTGCCAGTAGAACAAATTCCGGGACTAGCGGGGGACCCTACGAGCAGTACTTC
>TRBJ1-5|TRBV19|.|.|15
CASTHQGTGDQPQHF
TGTGCCAGTACCCACCAAGGGACGGGGGATCAGCCCCAGCATTTT
>TRBJ2-1|TRBV7-2|.|.|13
CASTLGGYNEQFF
TGTGCCAGCACTTTGGGGGGTTACAATGAGCAGTTCTTC
>TRBJ1-4|TRBV30|.|.|11
CACLGNEKLFF
TGTGCCTGTCTAGGGAATGAAAAACTGTTTTTT
>TRBJ2-3|TRBV30|.|.|10
CAWGGDTQYF
TGTGCCTGGGGGGGGGATACGCAGTATTTT
>TRBJ2-7|TRBV6-5|.|TRBD1|14
CASSYGGQGAVQYF
TGTGCCAGCAGTTACGGGGGCCAGGGGGCGGTGCAGTACTTC
>TRBJ1-1|TRBV5-1|.|.|13
CASSPGGEVEAFF
TGCGCCAGCAGCCCCGGAGGGGAGGTAGAAGCTTTCTTT
>TRBJ1-3|TRBV10-3|.|.|16
CAIGGMGGASGNTIYF
TGTGCCATCGGGGGAATGGGGGGCGCCTCTGGAAACACCATATATTTT
>TRBJ2-1|TRBV14|.|.|15
CASSQDSGPILGQFF
TGTGCCAGCAGCCAAGATTCCGGGCCGATCTTAGGGCAGTTCTTC
>TRBJ1-3|TRBV11-3|.|.|14
CASSLGQFGNTIYF
TGTGCCAGCAGCTTGGGGCAATTTGGAAACACCATATATTTT
>TRBJ2-3|TRBV7-9|.|.|17
CASSPVSLDYSTDTQYF
TGTGCCAGCAGCCCCGTATCATTGGACTATAGCACAGATACGCAGTATTTT
>TRBJ2-4|TRBV6-5|.|.|13
CASRNVYKNIQYF
TGTGCCAGCAGGAACGTGTACAAAAACATTCAGTACTTC
>TRBJ1-1|TRBV12-3/TRBV12-4|few|.|13
CASSLGPNTEAFF
TGTGCCAGCAGTTTAGGACCAAACACTGAAGCTTTCTTT
>TRBJ1-2|TRBV20-1|.|.|11
CSTGTGGGYTF
TGCAGTACCGGGACGGGGGGTGGCTACACCTTC
>TRBJ1-2|TRBV19|few|TRBD1|15
CASSISSGGSYGYTF
TGTGCCAGTAGTATTTCGTCAGGGGGAAGCTATGGCTACACCTTC
>TRBJ1-2|TRBV20-1|.|TRBD1|15
CSASQPGQASRGYTF
TGCAGTGCTAGTCAACCGGGACAGGCGTCGCGGGGCTACACCTTC
>TRBJ2-7|TRBV5-1|.|TRBD2|16
CASSRSGGLKRDEQYF
TGCGCCAGCAGCCGTAGCGGGGGACTTAAACGGGACGAGCAGTACTTC
>TRBJ2-5|TRBV7-2|.|TRBD2|15
CASTLSGGASKTQYF
TGTGCCAGCACCCTATCGGGGGGGGCGTCAAAGACCCAGTACTTC
>TRBJ1-1|TRBV3-1/TRBV3-2|.|.|15
CASSPPTRTPIEAFF
TGTGCCAGCAGCCCCCCGACCCGGACTCCCATTGAAGCTTTCTTT
>TRBJ2-1|TRBV7-9|.|.|10
CASSPGEQFF
TGTGCCAGCAGCCCTGGGGAGCAGTTCTTC
>TRBJ2-2|TRBV5-4|.|.|14
CASSLDGGGGELFF
TGTGCCAGCAGCCTCGACGGGGGAGGAGGGGAGCTGTTTTTT
>TRBJ2-2|TRBV7-9|once|TRBD1|15
CASSSGQGRTGELFF
TGTGCCAGCAGCTCCGGACAGGGGAGAACCGGGGAGCTGTTTTTT
>TRBJ2-5|TRBV6-5|.|.|15
CASSITGTPPETQYF
TGTGCCAGCAGCATCACCGGGACACCACCAGAGACCCAGTACTTC
>TRBJ2-1|TRBV12-3/TRBV12-4|.|.|12
CASSFGNNEQFF
TGTGCCAGCAGTTTCGGGAACAATGAGCAGTTCTTC
>TRBJ2-3|TRBV6-6|.|TRBD2|18
CASSPTGLAAFSTDTQYF
TGTGCCAGCAGTCCTACGGGACTAGCGGCTTTTAGCACAGATACGCAGTATTTT
>TRBJ1-5|TRBV5-6|.|.|16
CASSFSTGQFNQPQHF
TGTGCCAGCAGCTTTAGCACAGGACAATTTAATCAGCCCCAGCATTTT
>TRBJ2-3|TRBV28|.|TRBD2|16
CASSTGLAGNTDTQYF
TGTGCCAGCAGCACGGGACTAGCGGGGAACACAGATACGCAGTATTTT
>TRBJ1-1|TRBV12-3/TRBV12-4|.|.|13
CASSRTANTEAFF
TGTGCCAGCAGTCGGACAGCGAACACTGAAGCTTTCTTT
>TRBJ1-1|TRBV11-2|.|.|14
CASSSIAGGTEAFF
TGTGCCAGCAGCTCTATCGCGGGGGGCACTGAAGCTTTCTTT
>TRBJ1-2|TRBV12-3/TRBV12-4|.|.|13
CASSQGRAYGYTF
TGTGCCAGCAGTCAGGGGCGGGCCTATGGCTACACCTTC
>TRBJ2-1|TRBV9|.|TRBD2|16
CASSTRGLAGGVEQFF
TGTGCCAGCAGCACCCGGGGACTAGCGGGAGGCGTTGAGCAGTTCTTC
>TRBJ2-1|TRBV30|.|.|13
CAWSVHGSNEQFF
TGTGCCTGGAGTGTACACGGATCCAATGAGCAGTTCTTC